This T cell receptor (beta chain) was identified during a study of somatic mutations in cytotoxic T cells in rheumatoid arthritis. Overall study: No treatment had yet been given when patient blood (approximately 33 ml EDTA) was drawn, right after diagnosis. The authors flow-sorted some V beta antibody-stained T-cell populations at nearly 100% purity, including V beta1+ cells that they sequenced for TCRB.

Generated by immunoSEQ multiplex PCR, the TCRdb table keeps only in-frame clones and is missing some. The sample lists around 20,000 clones, roughly 65% occurring once. The study's findings and limits: CD8+ T-cell clonality showed no significant difference between rheumatoid arthritis patients and age-matched healthy controls. Clonality of CD8+ cells rose with age in rheumatoid arthritis patients but not healthy controls.

Remarks on this clone: What it binds is unknown.

This clonotype was sampled from an adult with rheumatoid arthritis. Sequencing was done on a sample of CD8+ T cells sorted from blood.

CDR3 coding DNA: TGCAGCGTTGAAGCAGAAGCCGGGGGGACAGATACGCAGTATTTT. This sequence encodes CSVEAEAGGTDTQYF. This rearrangement joins TRBV29-1 to TRBJ2-3, with 7 bases matching TRBD2. Germline V gives CDR1 SQVTM, CDR2 ANQGSEA. V gave up 1 base and J gave up 3 bases; unmatched junction bases: 7. CDR3 length: 15 amino acids.